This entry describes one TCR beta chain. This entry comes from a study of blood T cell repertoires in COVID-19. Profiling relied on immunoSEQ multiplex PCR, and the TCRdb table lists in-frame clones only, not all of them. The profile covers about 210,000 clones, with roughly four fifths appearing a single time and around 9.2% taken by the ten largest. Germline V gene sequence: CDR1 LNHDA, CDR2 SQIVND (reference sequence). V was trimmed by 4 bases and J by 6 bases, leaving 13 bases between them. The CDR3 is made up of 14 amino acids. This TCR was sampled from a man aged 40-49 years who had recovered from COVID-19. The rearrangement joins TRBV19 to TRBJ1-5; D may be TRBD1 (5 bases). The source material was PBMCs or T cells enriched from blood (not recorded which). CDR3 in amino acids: CASSKGGQTQPQHF. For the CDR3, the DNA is TGTGCCAGTAGTAAGGGTGGACAAACTCAGCCCCAGCATTTT.